The source of this T cell receptor beta chain is a study of T cell repertoires in cytomegalovirus infection. Germline V lookup: CDR1 SGHVS, CDR2 FNYEAQ. The V and J ends lost 5 bases and 1 base, in that order; junction bases with no gene match: 4. The CDR3 is 14 amino acids. TCRdb analysed the reads with MiXCR anew, one entry per CDR3 protein. The sample consists of 35,000 or so distinct CDR3 sequences, approximately 52% of them appearing once. About this clonotype: As yet, its antigen is unknown.

Sample: CD8+ T cells from cultured PBMCs, taken from culture after CMV antigen stimulation. The sequence came from a human donor in good health (CMV status not recorded). Some clones in this sample may be carry-over from other donors' samples. The V gene is TRBV7-6, the J gene TRBJ1-1, with 7 bases identical to TRBD1. The CDR3 sequence is CASSRTGPNTEAFF. The CDR3 bases are TGTGCCAGCAGCCGGACAGGACCGAACACTGAAGCTTTCTTT. The whole variable domain, remainder taken from reference TRBV7-6 and TRBJ1-1, is GAGVSQSPRYKVTKRGQDVALRCDPISGHVSLYWYRQALGQGPEFLTYFNYEAQQDKSGLPNDRFSAERPEGSISTLTIQRTEQRDSAMYRCASSRTGPNTEAFFGQGTRLTVV.